These 12 T cell receptor beta chains originate from one sample sequenced in a study of blood T cell repertoires in COVID-19. The repertoire was sequenced with immunoSEQ multiplex PCR; TCRdb's copy has only in-frame clones and lacks some. The sample contains over 200,000 clones, roughly 90% of which appear only once. Sequencing was performed on peripheral blood. These receptors were obtained from a woman in her sixties or seventies with acute or convalescent COVID-19.

The CDR3 coding sequence is TGCGCCAGCAGCTTGGTTGGACATAAGAATCAGCCCCAGCATTTT. Amino acid sequence: CASSLVGHKNQPQHF. The V call is TRBV5-1, the J call TRBJ1-5; D possibly corresponds to TRBD1 (5 bases). The CDR3 has 15 amino acids. Trimming left V 0 bases short and J 4 bases short, with 11 bases between. Germline V gives CDR1 SGHRS, CDR2 YFSETQ.

This clone appeared once. The chain is built from TRBV27 and TRBJ1-2; possibly TRBD1 for D (6 bases). Trimming cost V 6 bases and J 0 bases, with 11 bases left between them. The CDR3 is 14 residues long. Germline CDR1 and CDR2: MNHEY and SMNVEV (reference sequence). The CDR3 DNA sequence: TGTGCCAGCAGGTTACAGGGAACTAACTATGGCTACACCTTC. Its translation is CASRLQGTNYGYTF.

The chain has TRBV6-4 and TRBJ2-2, with 9 bases fitting TRBD1. CDR3 length equals 16 residues. V was pared by 6 bases and J by 4 bases, with 9 bases of the junction left unmatched. Germline V gives CDR1 MRHNA, CDR2 SNTAGT. The CDR3 DNA follows: TGTGCCAGCAGCCCCGGGACAGGGTTCGTCACCGGGGAGCTGTTTTTT. Translating gives CASSPGTGFVTGELFF.

V is TRBV19 and J is TRBJ2-1; 11 positions agree with TRBD2. The CDR3 has 15 residues. Germline V gene sequence: CDR1 LNHDA, CDR2 SQIVND (reference sequence). V lost 4 bases to trimming and J lost 2 bases; unmatched junction nucleotides: 1. The CDR3 reads CASSSSGRAYNEQFF. The CDR3 nucleotides are TGTGCCAGTAGTAGTAGCGGGAGGGCCTACAATGAGCAGTTCTTC.

The DNA of the CDR3 is TGCGCCAGCAGCTTGCTACTTCGGGGACAGGGGGTTGGCGAGCAGTACTTC. Translation gives CASSLLLRGQGVGEQYF. The rearrangement links TRBV5-1 to TRBJ2-7; 11 nucleotides align to TRBD1. The CDR3 totals 17 residues. CDR1 SGHRS and CDR2 YFSETQ come from the germline V gene. V was clipped by 1 base and J by 6 bases; unmatched bases: 12.

The genes are TRBV4-2 and TRBJ2-1, with TRBD2 identical over 9 bases. Germline CDR1 and CDR2: LGHNA and YNFKEQ. V shed 0 bases, J shed 4 bases, and the junction held 10 bases outside the gene matches. This CDR3 has 18 residues. DNA for the CDR3: TGTGCCAGCAGCCAAGATATTCTAGCGGGACCGATTTACAATGAGCAGTTCTTC. Protein sequence: CASSQDILAGPIYNEQFF.

The rearrangement uses TRBV7-8 and TRBJ2-5; 9 bases map to TRBD1. Germline-derived CDR1 and CDR2 are SGHVS and FQNEAQ. The CDR3 spans 17 residues. The V gene end was trimmed by 5 bases and the J gene end by 2 bases; junction bases not matched to a gene: 12. The CDR3 nucleotides read TGTGCCAGCAGCCCGAGAGACAGGGGGGTGGAGCAAGAGACCCAGTACTTC. This encodes CASSPRDRGVEQETQYF.

This clone was seen once. The J gene is TRBJ2-7, the V gene TRBV6-5, with 12 bases fitting TRBD1. J gave up 6 bases and V 0 bases, and 6 bases lay outside the gene matches. The CDR3 sequence is 16 residues long. Looked up from germline, CDR1 is MNHEY and CDR2 is SVGAGI. CDR3 in amino acids: CASSYSGTGGLSEQYF. The CDR3 nucleotides are TGTGCCAGCAGTTACTCAGGGACAGGGGGCCTGAGCGAGCAGTACTTC.

This clone was detected only once. V gene TRBV2 combines with J gene TRBJ2-7; 7 bases are shared with TRBD2. The length of the CDR3 is 15 residues. Per the germline V gene, CDR1 is SNHLY and CDR2 is FYNNEI. Trimming at V came to 4 bases and at J to 9 bases, leaving 15 bases not matched to a gene. The CDR3 is CASSGLASGGSGQYF. CDR3 bases: TGTGCCAGCAGTGGGCTGGCTAGCGGTGGCTCGGGGCAGTACTTC.

In this sample, this clone turned up a few times. This sequence joins TRBV6-2 or TRBV6-3 and TRBJ2-7; possibly TRBD2 for D (6 bases). The CDR3 is 15 residues long. Germline-derived CDR1 and CDR2 are MNHEY and SVGEGT. V was clipped by 5 bases and J by 5 bases, with 19 bases between them. The CDR3 DNA is TGTGCCAGCAGTCCCTTGGCGGGGCTCGTCGACGAGCAGTACTTC. This translates into CASSPLAGLVDEQYF.

The V and J genes are TRBV25-1 and TRBJ2-1; D call uncertain. Germline values: CDR1 MGHDK, CDR2 SYGVNS. V was clipped by 3 bases and J by 9 bases, with 21 bases between them. The CDR3 is 16 amino acids. For the CDR3, the DNA is TGTGCCAGCAGTGATCCTCGAGGCACCCCGAGTAGTGAGCAGTTCTTC. Its protein is CASSDPRGTPSSEQFF.

The rearrangement joins TRBV18 to TRBJ2-7; a weak D match, TRBD2 (5 bases). Germline V lookup: CDR1 KGHSH, CDR2 LQKENI. CDR3 size: 13 residues. V shed 4 bases and J shed 9 bases, with 16 bases lying between them. CDR3 region: CASSRDGVGGQYF. In nucleotides, the CDR3 is TGTGCCAGCTCACGCGACGGGGTTGGCGGGCAGTACTTC.